This record covers a single TCR beta chain. The data were obtained in a study of Ad26.COV2.S vaccination and SARS-CoV-2 variants. Study background: As a participant in COV1001, the donor was in the Ad26.COV2.S trial arm.

Only in-frame clones appear in the TCRdb table, and some are missing; sequencing was by immunoSEQ multiplex PCR. There are 400,000 to 450,000 clones in the sample; roughly 90% occur only once, and 12% lies in the top ten. Specified treatment: some 20 received Ad26.COV2.S at low or high dose, single or two shots; about 5 received placebo; per-sample allocation not given. The study sampled participants on day 63 after the first vaccine or placebo injection. The CDR3 is made up of 15 amino acids. With 3 bases clipped from V and 5 bases from J, the junction kept 7 bases outside the gene matches. Germline V lookup: CDR1 MNHNS, CDR2 SASEGT.

V is TRBV6-1 and J is TRBJ1-5, with TRBD1 matching over 7 bases. The sequencing here drew on peripheral blood, taken in a trial of Ad26.COV2.S vaccine versus placebo. This TCR came from a person aged 18-65 years who received the Ad26.COV2.S COVID-19 vaccine or a placebo. Here the CDR3 DNA reads TGTGCCAGCAGTGAGACAGGGCCCCGGGATCAGCCCCAGCATTTT. Translation: CASSETGPRDQPQHF.